This entry describes one T cell receptor beta chain. Its specificity is unknown. These data belong to a study of T cells in Graves' hyperthyroidism and ophthalmopathy. The CDR3 is 16 residues long. CDR1 is MDHEN and CDR2 is SYDVKM in the germline V gene. The J segment lost 2 bases and the V segment lost 5 bases, leaving 0 bases of the junction unmatched. Newly diagnosed patients aged 18 to 65 had hyperthyroidism of under 2 months' duration. Template material for amplifying TCR beta CDR3 regions consisted of RNA transcripts. Researchers ran a first-round RT-PCR on the TCR CDR3 using the HTBI primer set. MiXCR was run by TCRdb on the multiplex PCR reads, yielding one entry per CDR3 protein. The sample shows 200,000 to 250,000 distinct CDR3 sequences, 17% of them seen only once. Study conclusions and caveats: Ophthalmopathy, as predicted by the model, came a median approximately 6.5 months after the prediction. In blood, most of the thyroid clonotypes expanded above 0.001 were also present.

The sequence was obtained from a man aged 50-60 years with Graves' hyperthyroidism. The sequenced sample consisted of blood. The chain uses TRBV28 and TRBJ2-6; 13 bases are shared with TRBD2. The CDR3: CASSTSGRAGANVLTF. In DNA form, the CDR3 reads TGTGCCAGCAGTACTAGCGGGAGGGCTGGGGCCAACGTCCTGACTTTC.